This T cell receptor (beta chain) stems from a study of shared clonotypes between healthy human individuals. Note on this clone: The target antigen is unknown.

The study, taken as a whole, reports: The study's rarefaction showed incomplete sorted-subset sequencing despite large depth.

Sequencing used immunoSEQ multiplex PCR; TCRdb keeps in-frame clones, though not all of them. Among some 2 million clones listed, 85% to 95% were seen once. The clonotype comes from a man aged 18 to 29 in good health. The sequencing input was naive CD4+ T cells sorted from blood. The subset here: CD45RA+ positively selected.

The CDR3 reads CASSLGEFLNEQFF. The CDR3 nucleotides are TGTGCCAGCAGCTTGGGGGAGTTTTTAAATGAGCAGTTCTTC. The chain is built from TRBV5-6 and TRBJ2-1, with D perhaps matching TRBD2 (5 bases). Germline V gives CDR1 SGHDT, CDR2 YYEEEE. Trimming stripped 0 bases from V and 7 bases from J, with 11 bases between. The CDR3 loop spans 14 amino acids.